This T cell receptor (beta chain) was captured by sequencing in a study of Ad26.COV2.S vaccination and SARS-CoV-2 variants. On the study more broadly: Ad26.COV2.S was injected intramuscularly once or twice, 56 days apart.

Treatment specified: 19 received Ad26.COV2.S at low or high dose, single or two shots; a few received placebo; per-sample allocation not given. Repertoires come from day 63 after the first vaccine or placebo injection. In Boston, an adult donor aged 18-55 years took part. V lost 5 bases and J 4 bases, leaving 6 bases between the germline ends. This CDR3 is built from 11 residues. Germline V gives CDR1 SGHRS, CDR2 YFSETQ. Only in-frame clones appear in the TCRdb table, and some are missing; sequencing was by immunoSEQ multiplex PCR. The repertoire holds about 400,000 clones, with around 85% as singletons.

This chain connects TRBV5-1 to TRBJ1-1; D not certain. This receptor was identified in a person between 18 and 60 years old who received the Ad26.COV2.S COVID-19 vaccine or a placebo. Sample: peripheral blood, taken in a trial of Ad26.COV2.S vaccine versus placebo. The CDR3 DNA is TGCGCCAGCAGGGAGGGCACTGAAGCTTTCTTT. This translates into CASREGTEAFF.